One and the same sample provided the 20 T cell receptor beta chains below, sequenced in a study of blood T cell repertoires in COVID-19. Method: immunoSEQ multiplex PCR; TCRdb's copy keeps in-frame clones and lacks some. The sample lists about 240,000 clones, 86% seen once, with about 5.9% in the top ten. Sequenced: peripheral blood. The receptors shown here come from a man aged 60-69 years with acute or convalescent COVID-19.

The chain has TRBV28 and TRBJ1-1, with TRBD1 matching over 12 bases. The V and J ends lost 2 bases and 4 bases, in that order; junction bases with no gene match: 2. The CDR3 covers 15 residues. Germline-derived CDR1 and CDR2 are MDHEN and SYDVKM. The CDR3 loop reads CASSLGDRGRTEAFF. DNA for the CDR3: TGTGCCAGCAGTTTAGGGGACAGGGGGCGCACTGAAGCTTTCTTT. The whole variable domain, filled in from reference TRBV28 and TRBJ1-1, reads DVKVTQSSRYLVKRTGEKVFLECVQDMDHENMFWYRQDPGLGLRLIYFSYDVKMKEKGDIPEGYSVSREKKERFSLILESASTNQTSMYLCASSLGDRGRTEAFFGQGTRLTVV.

The chain couples TRBV6-4 to TRBJ1-1; D gene ambiguous. In germline, CDR1 is MRHNA, CDR2 SNTAGT. The V gene lost 8 bases and the J gene lost 0 bases, with 7 bases spanning the gap. This CDR3 comprises 12 residues. The CDR3 loop reads CASRGVNTEAFF. For the CDR3, the DNA is TGTGCCAGCCGCGGCGTGAACACTGAAGCTTTCTTT.

This sequence joins TRBV6-2 or TRBV6-3 and TRBJ2-5, with D possibly TRBD1 on 5 matching bases. Deletions cut 4 bases from V and 7 bases from J, with 16 bases between. The germline V gene has CDR1 MNHEY and CDR2 SVGEGT. The CDR3 covers 14 residues. The CDR3, as DNA: TGTGCCAGCAGTTTCGACCCTTCTAGGGGGACCCAGTACTTC. This translates into CASSFDPSRGTQYF.

CDR3 amino acids: CASSPPTGGFAGELFF. Written as DNA, the CDR3 is TGTGCCAGCAGCCCGCCGACAGGGGGATTTGCCGGGGAGCTGTTTTTT. The chain joins TRBV28 to TRBJ2-2, with 9 nucleotides matching TRBD1. The germline CDR1 and CDR2 sequences are MDHEN and SYDVKM. J was trimmed by 6 bases and V by 6 bases; bases with no gene match: 11. The CDR3 covers 16 residues. Looking up the rest from reference TRBV28 and TRBJ2-2 gives the full variable domain: DVKVTQSSRYLVKRTGEKVFLECVQDMDHENMFWYRQDPGLGLRLIYFSYDVKMKEKGDIPEGYSVSREKKERFSLILESASTNQTSMYLCASSPPTGGFAGELFFGEGSRLTVL.

The V and J genes are TRBV5-4 and TRBJ1-2; 9 nucleotides agree with TRBD1. The germline V gene encodes CDR1 SGHNT and CDR2 YYREEE (reference sequence). This CDR3 region has 15 residues. V was clipped by 4 bases and J by 4 bases; unmatched bases: 8. CDR3 sequence: CASSKDRGQTYGYTF. CDR3 DNA: TGTGCCAGCAGCAAGGACAGGGGACAAACCTATGGCTACACCTTC. Drawing the rest from reference TRBV5-4 and TRBJ1-2, the complete variable domain is ETGVTQSPTHLIKTRGQQVTLRCSSQSGHNTVSWYQQALGQGPQFIFQYYREEENGRGNFPPRFSGLQFPNYSSELNVNALELDDSALYLCASSKDRGQTYGYTFGSGTRLTVV.

This rearrangement joins TRBV5-4 to TRBJ1-1; the D gene is possibly TRBD1 (5 bases). This CDR3 contains 15 residues. Germline V lookup: CDR1 SGHNT, CDR2 YYREEE (reference sequence). The V gene lost 4 bases and the J gene lost 4 bases, with 17 bases spanning the gap. Here the CDR3 reads CASSHDSPRGTEAFF. The CDR3 DNA follows: TGTGCCAGCAGCCATGACAGCCCGCGCGGCACTGAAGCTTTCTTT.

The J gene is TRBJ2-7, the V gene TRBV4-3; TRBD1 agrees at 8 bases. The V and J ends lost 5 bases and 7 bases, in that order; junction bases with no gene match: 4. The CDR3 contains 12 residues. Per the germline V gene, CDR1 is LGHNA and CDR2 is YSLEER. The CDR3 nucleotides are TGCGCCAGCAGCGGACAGGGTCGAGAGCAGTACTTC. Translated: CASSGQGREQYF.

The chain combines TRBV6-1 with TRBJ1-2; D is undetermined. Germline CDR1 and CDR2: MNHNS and SASEGT. The CDR3 runs 13 residues. Trimming pared 2 bases from V and 4 bases from J, leaving 8 bases between. CDR3 loop: CASSERRGYGYTF. The CDR3 DNA reads as TGTGCCAGCAGTGAAAGACGGGGCTATGGCTACACCTTC.

Here the CDR3 DNA reads TGTGCCAGCTCAGAGTGGAGGCGGGTTGGGACCTACGAGCAGTACTTC. It codes for CASSEWRRVGTYEQYF. V is TRBV18 and J is TRBJ2-7; perhaps TRBD2 as D (5 bases). Trimming left V 5 bases short and J 2 bases short, with 19 bases between. The CDR3 consists of 16 residues. CDR1 and CDR2 from the germline V gene are KGHSH and LQKENI.

The chain combines TRBV7-3 with TRBJ2-7, with TRBD1 identical over 7 bases. CDR1 and CDR2 from the germline V gene are SGHTA and FQGTGA. The CDR3 covers 17 residues. With 4 bases clipped from V and 0 bases from J, the junction kept 12 bases outside the gene matches. The DNA of the CDR3 is TGTGCCAGCAGCTCGCCCATCGACAGGGTCTTCTCCTACGAGCAGTACTTC. It specifies CASSSPIDRVFSYEQYF.

The gene calls are TRBV29-1 and TRBJ1-3; 12 bases are a match to TRBD1. The CDR3 has 16 residues. The V gene's germline CDR1 is SQVTM and CDR2 ANQGSEA. V lost 7 bases to trimming and J lost 1 base; unmatched junction nucleotides: 8. The CDR3 DNA sequence: TGCAGCGCTCGTCTGGGACAGGGGGCTTCTGGAAACACCATATATTTT. Its translation: CSARLGQGASGNTIYF.

This sequence joins TRBV6-2 or TRBV6-3 and TRBJ2-1; 7 nucleotides align to TRBD2. The CDR3 contains 12 residues. Losses at the gene ends were 2 bases for V and 8 bases for J; bases not matched to a gene: 0. Germline CDR1 is MNHEY and CDR2 is SVGEGT. DNA of the CDR3: TGTGCCAGCAGTTACGGGGGGGATGAGCAGTTCTTC. Translating it yields CASSYGGDEQFF.

V is TRBV30 and J is TRBJ2-1, with 9 positions matching TRBD2. Germline CDR1 and CDR2: GTSNPN and SVGIG (reference sequence). The CDR3 spans 15 residues. V lost 1 base to trimming and J lost 4 bases; unmatched junction nucleotides: 5. The CDR3 sequence is CAWSEGLAGYNEQFF. The CDR3 coding sequence is TGTGCCTGGAGTGAGGGACTAGCCGGATACAATGAGCAGTTCTTC.

The genes are TRBV7-9 and TRBJ2-3, with 7 bases that match TRBD2. Germline CDR1 SEHNR, CDR2 FQNEAQ (reference sequence). After removal of 5 bases from V and 5 bases from J, the junction contained 4 bases not matched to a gene. The CDR3 consists of 13 residues. The CDR3 reads CASSLTGGDTQYF. The CDR3 nucleotides read TGTGCCAGCAGCCTAACGGGGGGAGATACGCAGTATTTT.

The chain is built from TRBV9 and TRBJ2-3; possible D gene TRBD1, 6 bases. V gave up 3 bases and J gave up 6 bases, with 17 bases separating them. Germline CDR1 reads SGDLS; CDR2 reads YYNGEE. This CDR3 is 15 amino acids long. As DNA, the CDR3 is TGTGCCAGCAGCGATAGACAGGCGTCAATGGATACGCAGTATTTT. Protein sequence: CASSDRQASMDTQYF.

The rearrangement links TRBV27 to TRBJ2-7, with 11 bases identical to TRBD2. The CDR3 spans 16 residues. Trimming removed 5 bases from V and 7 bases from J; junction bases left unmatched: 13. The germline gives CDR1 MNHEY, CDR2 SMNVEV (reference sequence). This CDR3 reads CASSLGLAGGLGEQYF. In nucleotides, the CDR3 is TGTGCCAGCAGTCTGGGGCTAGCGGGAGGCCTGGGGGAGCAGTACTTC.

This clone was counted only a few times. V gene TRBV7-9 combines with J gene TRBJ2-5, with 8 bases aligning to TRBD2. CDR3 size: 16 residues. The junction had 13 bases not matched to a gene; V was cut back by 5 bases and J by 5 bases. CDR1 is SEHNR, CDR2 FQNEAQ, per germline (reference sequence). The CDR3 protein is CASSPPGLVSKETQYF. The DNA of the CDR3 is TGTGCCAGCAGCCCACCGGGACTAGTTTCAAAGGAGACCCAGTACTTC. Based on the CDR3 plus reference TRBV7-9 and TRBJ2-5, the full variable domain is DTGVSQNPRHKITKRGQNVTFRCDPISEHNRLYWYRQTLGQGPEFLTYFQNEAQLEKSRLLSDRFSAERPKGSFSTLEIQRTEQGDSAMYLCASSPPGLVSKETQYFGPGTRLLVL.

The chain joins TRBV19 to TRBJ2-5, with 7 bases that match TRBD1. This CDR3 is 14 amino acids long. The germline V gene has CDR1 LNHDA and CDR2 SQIVND (reference sequence). The trim removed 5 bases at V and 2 bases at J, leaving 5 bases unmatched. CDR3 coding DNA: TGTGCCAGTAGTCCCGGGACAGTACAAGAGACCCAGTACTTC. It codes for CASSPGTVQETQYF.

This chain joins TRBV7-6 and TRBJ1-5, with TRBD1 as a possible D gene (5 bases). Germline V gives CDR1 SGHVS, CDR2 FNYEAQ. This CDR3 comprises 14 residues. V lost 2 bases and J 2 bases, leaving 7 bases between the germline ends. The CDR3 DNA reads as TGTGCCAGCAGCTTATCACAGGGCAATCAGCCCCAGCATTTT. Translation gives CASSLSQGNQPQHF.

The chain's CDR3 is CASSVSGSSEQFF. The CDR3 DNA sequence: TGTGCCAGCAGTGTATCCGGGAGTAGTGAGCAGTTCTTC. The J gene is TRBJ2-1, the V gene TRBV2; TRBD2 is a possible D gene (6 bases). The germline V and J ends were trimmed by 4 bases and 9 bases, with 13 bases remaining between them. CDR1 and CDR2 (germline): SNHLY, FYNNEI. The CDR3 length is 13 residues.